This T cell receptor beta chain was found in a study of blood T cell repertoires in COVID-19. Study-wide background: Spain, Italy and the United States supplied samples that represented acute and convalescent COVID-19. The cDNA or gDNA used as material had been derived from T cells, B-cell-depleted T cells, or PBMCs.

The data were produced by immunoSEQ multiplex PCR, yet TCRdb's version contains in-frame clones alone and is incomplete. In the table there are about 380,000 clones, 85% of which are singletons. The sequence came from a woman aged 18 to 35 with acute or convalescent COVID-19. The sample comprised peripheral blood.

The CDR3 spells CASRGTTNTEAFF. The DNA for the CDR3 is TGCGCCAGCAGGGGGACAACGAACACTGAAGCTTTCTTT. The gene calls are TRBV5-1 and TRBJ1-1, with D perhaps matching TRBD1 (6 bases). The CDR3 runs to 13 residues. Germline CDR1 SGHRS, CDR2 YFSETQ. Trimming shortened V by 5 bases and J by 1 base, and 9 bases separated the two germline ends.